This T cell receptor beta chain stems from a study of control samples from healthy donors and cancer patients. The count of this clone is one. Libraries were prepared by immunoSEQ multiplex PCR; TCRdb keeps only in-frame clonotypes and omits some of them. The profile shows around 140,000 clones, 85% to 95% of them singletons. Germline loops: CDR1 SGHTA, CDR2 FQGTGA. V lost 5 bases, J lost 0 bases, and 5 bases lay in between. This CDR3 contains 13 residues. The TCR was taken from a man aged 40-49 years in good health. The source material was blood. The gene calls are TRBV7-3 and TRBJ1-3, with D unresolved. The CDR3 protein is CASSPDSGNTIYF. CDR3 in DNA: TGTGCCAGCAGCCCGGACTCTGGAAACACCATATATTTT.